The clone carrying this T cell receptor beta chain was seen many times. The data originate from a study of T cells in Graves' hyperthyroidism and ophthalmopathy. RNA transcripts gave rise to amplified TCR beta CDR3 regions. RT-PCR in the first round (using the HTBI primer set) targeted the TCR CDR3. TCRdb called the multiplex PCR reads again in MiXCR, with one record for every CDR3 protein. The sample records approximately 520,000 distinct CDR3 sequences, 20% to 25% being singletons. From germline, CDR1 is SNHLY and CDR2 FYNNEI. The CDR3 totals 12 residues. V was shortened by 7 bases and J by 6 bases, with 10 bases between the two germline ends.

The gene calls are TRBV2 and TRBJ1-5; D is perhaps TRBD1 (6 bases). The receptor was isolated from a man aged 18 to 29 with Graves' hyperthyroidism. Source material: blood. The CDR3 is CASKGDRQPQHF. The CDR3 DNA follows: TGTGCCAGCAAGGGGGACCGTCAGCCCCAGCATTTT.